The 11 T cell receptor beta chains presented below share a single source sample, sequenced in a study of CD8 T cells in ankylosing spondylitis. TCRdb recomputed calls from the 5' RACE reads with MiXCR, one row per CDR3 protein. The sample has about 240,000 distinct CDR3 sequences; about 9.1% are singletons. The specimen was blood, either unsorted or a sorted T cell fraction (not recorded which). These receptors all stem from a male donor with ankylosing spondylitis or in good health (not recorded which).

This clonotype was seen repeatedly, ten times or more. The CDR3, as DNA: TGTGCCAGCAGCTTACAGCCGAACACTGAAGCTTTCTTT. It codes for CASSLQPNTEAFF. The rearrangement joins TRBV7-6 to TRBJ1-1, with D unresolved. The V end was cut by 2 bases, the J end by 1 base, with 5 bases between. There are 13 residues in the CDR3. The germline gives CDR1 SGHVS, CDR2 FNYEAQ.

This clonotype was recorded many times. The J gene is TRBJ2-6, the V gene TRBV5-1; D is unresolved. This CDR3 comprises 15 residues. Between the trimmed V and J ends, which lost 4 bases and 0 bases, there was a span of 8 bases. Germline loops: CDR1 SGHRS, CDR2 YFSETQ. CDR3 coding DNA: TGCGCCAGCAGCCCATACAGCTCTGGGGCCAACGTCCTGACTTTC. This sequence encodes CASSPYSSGANVLTF.

At least ten counts were recorded for this clonotype. The chain uses TRBV19 and TRBJ2-3, with D maybe TRBD2 (6 bases). This CDR3 is 16 amino acids long. Germline CDR1 and CDR2: LNHDA and SQIVND (reference sequence). V was shortened by 8 bases and J by 3 bases, with 21 bases between the two germline ends. This CDR3 reads CASCTGRPGGTDTQYF. The CDR3 DNA follows: TGTGCCAGTTGCACCGGACGCCCAGGAGGGACAGATACGCAGTATTTT.

This clonotype was seen repeatedly, ten times or more. The rearrangement links TRBV11-2 to TRBJ2-5; the match to TRBD2 covers 8 bases. J gave up 5 bases and V 1 base, and 18 bases lay outside the gene matches. Germline V CDR1 and CDR2: SGHAT, FQNNGV. CDR3 size: 19 residues. CDR3 residues: CASSLGPPVIAGTRETQYF. The CDR3 bases are TGTGCCAGCAGCTTAGGCCCACCGGTGATAGCGGGAACCCGGGAGACCCAGTACTTC.

At least ten counts were recorded for this clonotype. The rearrangement joins TRBV5-1 to TRBJ2-2; the D is unclear. From germline, CDR1 is SGHRS and CDR2 YFSETQ. V was shortened by 0 bases and J by 4 bases, with 7 bases between the two germline ends. The CDR3 runs 14 residues. The CDR3 region is CASSLAPSTGELFF. CDR3 bases: TGCGCCAGCAGCTTGGCACCTTCCACCGGGGAGCTGTTTTTT.

This clonotype was seen a single time. A read error may explain this, as a much larger clone is one base away. This chain uses TRBV7-2 with TRBJ2-1, with 9 bases matching TRBD1. The V gene's germline CDR1 is SGHTA and CDR2 FQGNSA. The CDR3 contains 18 residues. The CDR3 bases are TGTGCCAGCAGCTTAGCTAGGACAGGGGCTCAGTCCTACAGTGAGCAGTTCTTC. Translating gives CASSLARTGAQSYSEQFF.

Notes on this clonotype: Since a much larger clone is just one base distant, this may be a read error. The chain combines TRBV14 with TRBJ1-2; 7 bases match TRBD1. There are 15 residues in the CDR3. CDR1 SGHDN and CDR2 FVKESK come from the germline V gene. The CDR3 protein is CASSSRRGRSYGYPF. In DNA form, the CDR3 reads TGTGCCAGCAGCTCTAGGAGGGGGCGCAGCTATGGCTACCCCTTC.

This chain uses TRBV27 with TRBJ1-2; D remains ambiguous. CDR1 and CDR2 from the germline V gene are MNHEY and SMNVEV (reference sequence). V was pared by 3 bases and J by 7 bases, with 18 bases between. The CDR3 has 15 amino acids. The CDR3 DNA sequence: TGTGCCAGCAGTTTCAGAGCAGTACAAGCGAGTGGCTACACCTTC. This encodes CASSFRAVQASGYTF.

This clonotype has a handful of counts. This chain uses TRBV11-2 with TRBJ2-7; 9 nucleotides line up with TRBD1. CDR3 size: 16 residues. The germline V gene has CDR1 SGHAT and CDR2 FQNNGV. Unmatched junction bases numbered 9, after V lost 3 bases and J lost 3 bases. The chain's CDR3 is CASSLTRQGGFYEQYF. The CDR3 DNA is TGTGCCAGCAGCTTGACCAGACAGGGGGGGTTCTACGAGCAGTACTTC.

The J gene is TRBJ2-1, the V gene TRBV7-9, with 8 positions matching TRBD2. CDR1 is SEHNR, CDR2 FQNEAQ, per germline (reference sequence). V shed 1 base, J shed 8 bases, and the junction held 7 bases outside the gene matches. This CDR3 contains 15 residues. In nucleotides, the CDR3 is TGTGCCAGCAGCTTAGGCAGAACTAGCGGCCATGAGCAGTTCTTC. Its protein product is CASSLGRTSGHEQFF.

The genes are TRBV7-9 and TRBJ1-1; weak D call: TRBD1 (6 bases). The CDR3 has 14 residues. Germline V gives CDR1 SEHNR, CDR2 FQNEAQ (reference sequence). V dropped 5 bases and J dropped 4 bases, with 14 bases sitting between them. The CDR3 sequence is CASSLRGGGTEAFF. In nucleotides, the CDR3 is TGTGCCAGCAGCCTCCGGGGAGGGGGCACTGAAGCTTTCTTT. Combining the CDR3 with reference TRBV7-9 and TRBJ1-1 gives the whole variable domain DTGVSQNPRHKITKRGQNVTFRCDPISEHNRLYWYRQTLGQGPEFLTYFQNEAQLEKSRLLSDRFSAERPKGSFSTLEIQRTEQGDSAMYLCASSLRGGGTEAFFGQGTRLTVV.